The T cell receptor beta chain under discussion was sequenced for a study of T-cell reconstitution after alpha-beta-depleted transplantation in children. Preparation of the TCRbeta library was carried out with unique molecular identifiers. TCRdb re-called the PCR reads through MiXCR, storing one row per CDR3 protein. The data hold some 500,000 distinct CDR3 sequences, with around 19% observed a single time. CDR1 ENHRY and CDR2 SYGVKD come from the germline V gene. V shed 2 bases and J shed 6 bases, with 16 bases lying between them. This CDR3 comprises 15 residues. This receptor was identified in a human donor who donated a stem cell graft to a child with acute lymphoblastic leukemia. V is TRBV10-3 and J is TRBJ1-1, with D possibly TRBD1 on 5 matching bases. This sample comprised PBMCs from the stem cell graft donor, obtained from the stem cell graft. CDR3 sequence (DNA): TGTGCCATCAGTGAGCGGGGACTAACAGAGGCTGAAGCTTTCTTT. This translates into CAISERGLTEAEAFF.